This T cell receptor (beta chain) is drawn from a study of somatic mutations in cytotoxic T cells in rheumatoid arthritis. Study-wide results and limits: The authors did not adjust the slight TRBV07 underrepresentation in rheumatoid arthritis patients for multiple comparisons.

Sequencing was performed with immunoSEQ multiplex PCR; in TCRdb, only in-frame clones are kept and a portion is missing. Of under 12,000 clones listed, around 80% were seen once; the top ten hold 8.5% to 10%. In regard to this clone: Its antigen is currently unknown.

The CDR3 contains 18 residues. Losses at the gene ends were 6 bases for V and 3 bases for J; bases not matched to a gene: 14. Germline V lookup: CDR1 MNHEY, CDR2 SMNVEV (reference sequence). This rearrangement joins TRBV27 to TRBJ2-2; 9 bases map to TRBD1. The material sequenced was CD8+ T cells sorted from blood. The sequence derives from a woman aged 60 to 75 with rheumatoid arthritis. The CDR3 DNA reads TGTGCCAGCAGGCCCCGGACAGGGGTATATCGCGACACCGGGGAGCTGTTTTTT. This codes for CASRPRTGVYRDTGELFF.